The 5 T cell receptor beta chains in this list originate from one sample, sequenced in a study of T-cell memory formation after mild COVID-19. TCRdb itself ran the 5' RACE reads through MiXCR, one entry per CDR3 protein. The sample includes 68,000 or so distinct CDR3 sequences, 15% to 20% of them seen just once. The sequenced sample was PBMCs or a T cell subset sorted from them (not recorded which). These receptor sequences come from an adult woman who had mild COVID-19 (a few samples of this study predate the infection). Cell type and time point are not known.

The rearrangement links TRBV5-1 to TRBJ2-7; D is unclear. Trimming took 2 bases from V and 5 from J, leaving 8 bases between them. This CDR3 is 12 amino acids long. Germline CDR1 and CDR2: SGHRS and YFSETQ. The CDR3 nucleotides are TGCGCCAGCAGCTTAAACTCGGACGAGCAGTACTTC. Translated: CASSLNSDEQYF.

This clonotype has more than one count but fewer than ten. This chain links TRBV7-8 with TRBJ2-3, with TRBD2 matching 13 bases. CDR3 length: 17 amino acids. Germline assignment: CDR1 SGHVS and CDR2 FQNEAQ. V lost 5 bases and J lost 5; bases outside the gene matches: 10. CDR3 nucleotides: TGTGCCAGCAGCCCCGGGACTAGCGGGATCCTGCGAGATACGCAGTATTTT. It translates to CASSPGTSGILRDTQYF.

This clonotype was found a few times. The genes are TRBV5-1 and TRBJ1-1; no clear D gene. From germline, CDR1 is SGHRS and CDR2 YFSETQ. CDR3 length: 11 amino acids. The V end was cut by 2 bases, the J end by 7 bases, with 6 bases between. CDR3 residues: CASSLTGEAFF. The CDR3 nucleotides read TGCGCCAGCAGCTTAACGGGTGAAGCTTTCTTT. Combining the CDR3 with reference TRBV5-1 and TRBJ1-1 gives the whole variable domain KAGVTQTPRYLIKTRGQQVTLSCSPISGHRSVSWYQQTPGQGLQFLFEYFSETQRNKGNFPGRFSGRQFSNSRSEMNVSTLELGDSALYLCASSLTGEAFFGQGTRLTVV.

The gene calls are TRBV7-8 and TRBJ2-1; 10 nucleotides line up with TRBD2. Germline CDR1 SGHVS, CDR2 FQNEAQ. J was trimmed by 4 bases and V by 5 bases; bases with no gene match: 5. The CDR3 length is 15 residues. CDR3 coding DNA: TGTGCCAGCAGCCCCGGACTAGCGGTTTACAATGAGCAGTTCTTC. Translation: CASSPGLAVYNEQFF.

This chain uses TRBV7-9 with TRBJ2-3; TRBD2 matches at 7 bases. There are 15 residues in the CDR3. Germline V gene data show CDR1 as SEHNR and CDR2 as FQNEAQ (reference sequence). J lost 6 bases, V lost 1 base, and 7 bases had no gene match. CDR3 DNA: TGTGCCAGCAGCTTAGGGCTAGCGGTTTGGGATACGCAGTATTTT. This sequence encodes CASSLGLAVWDTQYF.